This T cell receptor beta chain stems from a study of molecular identifiers for immune sequencing clone quantification. This clonotype was detected ten times or more. TCRdb reprocessed the PCR reads via MiXCR and lists one record per CDR3 protein. The sample yields some 580,000 distinct CDR3 sequences, over 25% seen once. The CDR3 extends over 14 amino acids. Germline loops: CDR1 LNHDA, CDR2 SQIVND (reference sequence). J gave up 2 bases and V 2 bases, and 3 bases lay outside the gene matches. It was from approximately 22,000 to 940,000 sorted cells, with 10%, 30% or 50% RNA, that naive CD8 libraries came.

Sequenced material: naive CD8+ T cells from blood, with Jurkat cell RNA spiked in. Subset meaning: FACS-sorted CD8+CD4-CCR7+CD45RA+ naive T cells. This receptor was identified in a human donor in good health. Some libraries in this study had Jurkat cell RNA spiked in. The chain employs TRBV19 and TRBJ2-7; TRBD1 matches at 7 bases. CDR3 in amino acids: CASSITGTAYEQYF. The DNA of the CDR3 is TGTGCCAGTAGTATAACCGGGACAGCCTACGAGCAGTACTTC.